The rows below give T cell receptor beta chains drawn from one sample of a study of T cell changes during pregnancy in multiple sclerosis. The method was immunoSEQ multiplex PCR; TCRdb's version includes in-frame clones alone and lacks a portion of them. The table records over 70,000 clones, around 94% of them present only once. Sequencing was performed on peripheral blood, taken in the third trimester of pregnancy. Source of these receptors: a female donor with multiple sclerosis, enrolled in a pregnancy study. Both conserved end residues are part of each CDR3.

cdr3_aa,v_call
CASSPGGTVYEQYF,TRBV28
CASSYARTQWSNEQYF,TRBV6-5
CASSARDRGHGYTF,TRBV7-9
CASSLLLAGEQYF,TRBV11-2
CASSSGWSYEQYF,TRBV13
CASSLTSGRGLGETQYF,TRBV5-1
CASSHRDTMNTEAFF,TRBV5-8
CASSLSAGAYEQYF,TRBV11-2
CASTLGHPTSNYGYTF,TRBV6-6
CASSPVDRGLYEQYF,TRBV18
CASSRPNTGEKLFF,TRBV28
CASSAQGQGAGANVLTF,TRBV4-1
CASSDRRDRLYRTDTQYF,TRBV19
CASSLGGTDTQYF,TRBV5-1
CASSLVAPDRPGSEAFF,TRBV7-8
CASSLNRGNTIYF,TRBV5-1
CASSDWDRAYNEQFF,TRBV6-1
CASSRYSRGSANEKLFF,TRBV18
CASSLGAAGALMNTEAFF,TRBV5-6
CASSFGTSGSDTQYF,TRBV7-3
CASSRRTSGYNEQFF,TRBV14
CASSLYRNQPQHF,TRBV11-2
CASKRLAGDSGELFF,TRBV6-1
CASSPGSELSYEQYF,TRBV28
CASSLDPDRYEGYYEQYF,TRBV11-2
CASSGGDGANVLTF,TRBV28
CASSPGLAGYNEQFF,TRBV5-4
CASSIGQGIETQYF,TRBV19
CASSHSGQTYEQYF,TRBV4-1
CASSTTGGYGYTF,TRBV25-1
CASSLGGTSGYNEQFF,TRBV7-2
CASLLAGELFF,TRBV7-9
CASMEGTEAFF,TRBV27
CSVEQDRPYEQYF,TRBV29-1
CASANSRGEQFF,TRBV13
CASSPTRGAGVPLDEQYF,TRBV7-8
CASRGVLVNTEAFF,TRBV4-1